This T cell receptor beta chain was found in a study of shared clonotypes between healthy human individuals. Study at large: Samples came from two female and a few male donors aged 18 to 49.

The study's findings and limits: Clonotype sharing levels among donors were expected to vary with sequencing depth. The genetic and exposure-history diversity represented was limited by few donors.

Every subset had its genomic DNA shared out evenly among several immunoSEQ plates. Clones were read by immunoSEQ multiplex PCR, and TCRdb kept only the in-frame ones, dropping some. This table holds some 1,400,000 clones, 96% found once. Germline-derived CDR1 and CDR2 are SNHLY and FYNNEI. CDR3 size: 15 residues. J lost 6 bases, V lost 6 bases, and 8 bases had no gene match. Turning to this clone: Its antigen remains unknown.

Sequencing was performed on naive CD4+ T cells sorted from blood. Subset described: CD45RA+ positively selected. This TCR derives from a man aged 25-40 years in good health. The chain is built from TRBV2 and TRBJ2-1; 10 bases match TRBD2. CDR3 in amino acids: CASSPRASGSNEQFF. The CDR3 DNA reads as TGTGCCAGCAGCCCGCGTGCTAGCGGGAGCAATGAGCAGTTCTTC.